Listed here are 22 T cell receptor beta chains from one sample, sequenced in a study of blood T cells in healthy people across ages. For the second PCR, which ran for about 6 to 12 cycles, a sample-barcoded 5' primer and a J-beta primer mix were used. TCRdb used MiXCR to reprocess the 5' RACE reads, holding one entry per CDR3 protein. The table records hundreds of thousands of distinct CDR3 sequences, around 27% of them present only once. These same data were also listed under a study on T cells of mothers and their children.

Sequences were obtained from blood. Every receptor here comes from a boy aged 2-9 years in good health.

In this sample, this clonotype turned up a few times. The chain joins TRBV27 to TRBJ2-7; a weak D match, TRBD1 (6 bases). The length of the CDR3 is 15 residues. The germline V and J ends were trimmed by 5 bases and 7 bases, with 21 bases remaining between them. Germline V gives CDR1 MNHEY, CDR2 SMNVEV (reference sequence). This CDR3 is CASSSRDTGFGEQYF. In DNA, the CDR3 is TGTGCCAGCAGTAGCCGGGACACGGGATTTGGGGAGCAGTACTTC.

The CDR3 coding sequence is TGCGCCAGCAGCCGGACAGGGGTCCCCTACCAAGAGACCCAGTACTTC. It yields the protein CASSRTGVPYQETQYF. This sequence joins TRBV4-1 and TRBJ2-5, with 9 bases lining up with TRBD1. Germline V gene sequence: CDR1 MGHRA, CDR2 YSYEKL. J gave up 0 bases and V 4 bases, and 6 bases lay outside the gene matches. The CDR3 has 16 amino acids.

The chain links TRBV28 to TRBJ2-5; D may match TRBD1 or TRBD2 (5 bases each). Near its end, the DNA agrees better with TRBJ2-1, so the J call may be wrong. The CDR3 extends over 16 amino acids. Looked up from germline, CDR1 is MDHEN and CDR2 is SYDVKM. The CDR3 nucleotides are TGTGCCAGCAGTAGATCCCGGGACGGGTATGGTGGTGAGCAGTTCTTC. It codes for CASSRSRDGYGGEQFF.

The table lists this clonotype with a few counts. CDR3 amino acids: CASSLEGSGTTLEYF. Written as DNA, the CDR3 is TGTGCCAGCAGCTTAGAAGGTTCTGGGACAACCTTGGAGTACTTC. This sequence joins TRBV7-2 and TRBJ2-7; possibly TRBD1 for D (6 bases). CDR1 SGHTA and CDR2 FQGNSA come from the germline V gene. The CDR3 extends over 15 amino acids. The V end lost 1 base, the J end lost 11 bases, and 21 bases lay between the germline ends.

This clonotype was detected a few times. This may come from a read error, since a much larger clone is one base off. This sequence joins TRBV27 and TRBJ1-3; tentative D call: TRBD1 (6 bases). With 6 bases removed from V and 2 bases from J, the gap between germline ends came to 14 bases. Germline V gene sequence: CDR1 MNHEY, CDR2 SMNVEV (reference sequence). This CDR3 comprises 15 residues. CDR3 residues: CASSPQGSPGNTIYF. The CDR3, as DNA: TGTGCCAGCAGCCCACAGGGTTCCCCTGGAAACACCATATATTTT.

This clonotype has a handful of counts. The chain links TRBV24-1 to TRBJ2-5, with 9 bases matching TRBD1. The length of the CDR3 is 17 residues. Trimming cost V 0 bases and J 3 bases; bases outside gene matches: 7. The V gene's germline CDR1 is KGHDR and CDR2 SFDVKD. In nucleotides, the CDR3 is TGTGCCACCAGTGATTTGCCCCGGGACAGGGACGAAGAGACCCAGTACTTC. Translation: CATSDLPRDRDEETQYF.

The rearrangement links TRBV2 to TRBJ1-4, with D maybe TRBD1 (5 bases). V was shortened by 3 bases and J by 11 bases, with 10 bases between the two germline ends. Germline loops: CDR1 SNHLY, CDR2 FYNNEI. The CDR3 length is 12 residues. CDR3 DNA sequence: TGTGCCAGCAGTGAGTCAGGGCCCAAACTGTTTTTT. Its translation: CASSESGPKLFF.

The chain couples TRBV5-1 to TRBJ2-1; 10 bases map to TRBD1. Germline values: CDR1 SGHRS, CDR2 YFSETQ. The CDR3 runs 16 residues. The V and J ends lost 4 bases and 8 bases, in that order; junction bases with no gene match: 12. The CDR3 bases are TGCGCCAGCAGCCGTGGGGGGACAGGGGCGTCTGATGAGCAGTTCTTC. It encodes CASSRGGTGASDEQFF.

This clonotype showed up just a few times. This chain connects TRBV6-2 or TRBV6-3 to TRBJ2-1; D is unclear. TRBJ2-5 matches the DNA end more closely, so the J call is doubtful. CDR3 size: 13 residues. CDR1 and CDR2 (germline): MNHEY, SVGEGT. CDR3 sequence (DNA): TGTGCCAGCACTGTAGTCTTCCAAGAGACCCAGTACTTC. As protein: CASTVVFQETQYF.

This clonotype was observed at least ten times. The chain has TRBV28 and TRBJ1-4, with a weak D call TRBD1 (5 bases). This CDR3 is 14 amino acids long. Germline values: CDR1 MDHEN, CDR2 SYDVKM. V was cut by 8 bases and J by 1 base, with 11 bases left in between. The CDR3 here is CASRAGGTNEKLFF. The CDR3 DNA reads as TGTGCCAGCCGGGCCGGGGGAACTAATGAAAAACTGTTTTTT.

The rearrangement uses TRBV6-2 or TRBV6-3 and TRBJ2-7; unclear D gene. This CDR3 has 13 residues. Looked up from germline, CDR1 is MNHEY and CDR2 is SVGEGT. Trimming took off 2 bases at V and 0 bases at J, with 5 bases between the two ends. The CDR3 bases are TGTGCCAGCAGTTACGACCACTCCTACGAGCAGTACTTC. This encodes CASSYDHSYEQYF.

This clonotype was picked up a small number of times. The J gene is TRBJ2-1, the V gene TRBV9, with a possible D match to TRBD2 (6 bases). Germline CDR1 is SGDLS and CDR2 is YYNGEE. The CDR3 has 16 residues. The ends were cut back, 3 bases at V and 0 bases at J, with 13 bases in the middle. The CDR3 nucleotides read TGTGCCAGCAGCGCCGGGACTGGGAGCTCCTACAATGAGCAGTTCTTC. Its translation: CASSAGTGSSYNEQFF.

A few counts support this clonotype. V is TRBV29-1 and J is TRBJ2-7, with TRBD2 matching 10 bases. The germline gives CDR1 SQVTM, CDR2 ANQGSEA. The CDR3 loop spans 13 amino acids. Germline trimming cut 7 bases from V and 4 bases from J; bases unmatched to any gene: 7. This CDR3 is CSGRLAGRYEQYF. CDR3 sequence (DNA): TGCAGCGGCAGACTAGCGGGTCGGTACGAGCAGTACTTC.

There are a few counts of this clonotype. The chain links TRBV6-1 to TRBJ2-4; D is possibly TRBD1 or TRBD2 (6 bases each). This CDR3 has 15 amino acids. Germline assignment: CDR1 MNHNS and CDR2 SASEGT. V lost 1 base and J lost 7, with 14 bases in between. CDR3 residues: CASSEGRQGRNIQYF. As DNA, the CDR3 is TGTGCCAGCAGTGAAGGGCGGCAGGGGAGGAACATTCAGTACTTC.

This clonotype came up many times. The chain recombines TRBV12-3 or TRBV12-4 with TRBJ1-4; no reliable D call. This CDR3 comprises 15 residues. Trimming cost V 8 bases and J 4 bases, with 17 bases left between them. The CDR3 DNA sequence: TGTGCCAGCCAGGCGGACGGGTGGGGTAATGAAAAACTGTTTTTT. Its protein product is CASQADGWGNEKLFF.

The V call is TRBV20-1, the J call TRBJ2-1, with TRBD2 matching 12 bases. The germline gives CDR1 DFQATT, CDR2 SNEGSKA (reference sequence). V lost 2 bases to trimming and J lost 6 bases; unmatched junction nucleotides: 5. The CDR3 spans 15 residues. This chain's CDR3 is CSARKLAGGSNEQFF. In DNA form, the CDR3 reads TGCAGTGCTAGAAAACTAGCGGGGGGCTCCAATGAGCAGTTCTTC.

This chain uses TRBV20-1 with TRBJ2-3; no clear D. Per the germline V gene, CDR1 is DFQATT and CDR2 is SNEGSKA (reference sequence). CDR3 length equals 13 residues. V was cut by 3 bases and J by 0 bases, with 7 bases left in between. The CDR3 here is CSASHFSTDTQYF. The CDR3 nucleotides read TGCAGTGCTAGCCACTTTAGCACAGATACGCAGTATTTT.

A few counts support this clonotype. The V call is TRBV20-1, the J call TRBJ2-5, with TRBD2 matching over 11 bases. Germline assignment: CDR1 DFQATT and CDR2 SNEGSKA (reference sequence). V was pared by 6 bases and J by 5 bases, with 5 bases of the junction left unmatched. This CDR3 contains 13 residues. CDR3 protein: CSAIAGGRETQYF. DNA for the CDR3: TGCAGTGCCATAGCGGGGGGGCGGGAGACCCAGTACTTC.

The CDR3 sequence is CASRGGNLGETQYF. The CDR3 bases are TGTGCCAGCCGGGGGGGGAACCTCGGGGAGACCCAGTACTTC. V usage is TRBV6-5 and J usage is TRBJ2-5; 8 positions match TRBD2. The V segment lost 8 bases and the J segment 5 bases; nucleotides outside the gene matches: 10. Germline V CDR1 and CDR2: MNHEY, SVGAGI. The CDR3 has 14 residues.

The gene calls are TRBV29-1 and TRBJ2-7; 8 bases line up with TRBD1. Germline V gives CDR1 SQVTM, CDR2 ANQGSEA. This CDR3 contains 12 residues. Trimming cost V 5 bases and J 3 bases; bases outside gene matches: 3. CDR3 nucleotide sequence: TGCAGCGTTAACGACAGGGGCTACGAGCAGTACTTC. Its protein product is CSVNDRGYEQYF.

This clonotype appeared a few times. The genes are TRBV14 and TRBJ2-7; D is perhaps TRBD2 (5 bases). CDR3 size: 13 residues. Trimming took off 3 bases at V and 2 bases at J, with 8 bases between the two ends. Per the germline V gene, CDR1 is SGHDN and CDR2 is FVKESK. The CDR3 DNA is TGTGCCAGCAGCCACGCCGGGACCTACGAGCAGTACTTC. This sequence encodes CASSHAGTYEQYF.

V usage is TRBV29-1 and J usage is TRBJ1-1, with no clear D. CDR1 and CDR2 (germline): SQVTM, ANQGSEA. Trimming took 7 bases from V and 1 from J, leaving 13 bases between them. CDR3 length: 13 amino acids. The CDR3 bases are TGCAGCGGTTGGAGAGACTGGAACACTGAAGCTTTCTTT. Amino acids: CSGWRDWNTEAFF.